These 28 T cell receptor beta chains came from one sample sequenced in a study of blood T cells in healthy people across ages. PCR was performed a second time for roughly 7 to 12 cycles using a sample-barcoded 5' primer and a J-beta primer mix. From the 5' RACE reads, TCRdb called clonotypes with MiXCR, one entry per CDR3 protein. The profile covers hundreds of thousands of distinct CDR3 sequences, with less than 35% appearing a single time and 15% to 20% taken by the ten largest. Sequenced: blood. The origin of the receptors is an elderly woman in good health.

This clonotype showed up many times. The rearrangement uses TRBV7-2 and TRBJ2-1, with D possibly called TRBD1 or TRBD2 (6 bases each). The germline gives CDR1 SGHTA, CDR2 FQGNSA. Trimming left V 5 bases short and J 8 bases short, with 19 bases between. The CDR3 is made up of 15 amino acids. The CDR3 protein is CASSPRRWRGDEQFF. In DNA, the CDR3 is TGTGCCAGCAGCCCAAGGAGGTGGAGGGGGGATGAGCAGTTCTTC.

This clonotype appeared many times. V usage is TRBV6-2 or TRBV6-3 and J usage is TRBJ1-2; perhaps TRBD1 as D (5 bases). The CDR3 contains 15 residues. Germline-derived CDR1 and CDR2 are MNHEY and SVGEGT. The germline V and J ends were trimmed by 7 bases and 7 bases, with 22 bases remaining between them. The CDR3 DNA is TGTGCCAGCATGAGAGCCAGCCAGGGATTTGCTGGCTACACCTTC. Translated: CASMRASQGFAGYTF.

This chain links TRBV18 with TRBJ1-2, with a possible D match to TRBD1 (5 bases). V was cut by 3 bases and J by 1 base, with 15 bases left in between. The CDR3 sequence is 16 residues long. Germline V lookup: CDR1 KGHSH, CDR2 LQKENI. CDR3 sequence reads: CASSPEGIPFNYGYTF. CDR3 sequence (DNA): TGTGCCAGCTCACCCGAGGGGATTCCATTTAACTATGGCTACACCTTC.

Concerning this clonotype: One junction end does not reproduce the germline sequence, and a read error may be involved. The chain employs TRBV27 and TRBJ1-1; 12 bases match TRBD1. Per germline, CDR1 MNHEY and CDR2 SMNVEV (reference sequence). The CDR3 is 16 amino acids. CDR3 region: CTSSFWDRGRWTEAFF. In DNA, the CDR3 is TGTACCAGCAGTTTTTGGGACAGGGGGCGTTGGACTGAAGCTTTCTTT.

This clonotype showed up just a few times. The chain has TRBV4-1 and TRBJ2-1; D is uncertain. The germline gives CDR1 MGHRA, CDR2 YSYEKL. Trimming left V 0 bases short and J 10 bases short, with 13 bases between. The CDR3 extends over 14 amino acids. DNA of the CDR3: TGCGCCAGCAGCCAAGAGGTCGTCCGGCGGGAGCAGTTCTTC. Protein product: CASSQEVVRREQFF.

In the case of this clonotype: Its ends do not fully match the called genes, so a read error is possible. The CDR3 DNA is TGTGCCGGCAGCACCAAGGGTGGCTACACCTTC. Protein product: CAGSTKGGYTF. The V and J genes are TRBV7-9 and TRBJ1-2; D uncertain. Germline CDR1 and CDR2: SEHNR and FQNEAQ (reference sequence). This CDR3 is built from 11 residues.

This clonotype was counted at least ten times. The chain couples TRBV4-3 to TRBJ2-3; possible D gene TRBD2, 5 bases. The CDR3 is 14 amino acids. Germline CDR1 reads LGHNA; CDR2 reads YSLEER. The germline V and J ends were trimmed by 2 bases and 1 base, with 7 bases remaining between them. CDR3 coding DNA: TGCGCCAGCAGCCAACGGGGTCGCACAGATACGCAGTATTTT. Protein: CASSQRGRTDTQYF.

The rearrangement uses TRBV30 and TRBJ2-7, with D maybe TRBD1 (5 bases). From germline, CDR1 is GTSNPN and CDR2 SVGIG (reference sequence). The CDR3 has 13 amino acids. V lost 2 bases to trimming and J lost 3 bases, with 11 bases between them. CDR3 protein: CAWSTGGRYEQYF. The DNA for the CDR3 is TGTGCCTGGAGTACAGGTGGGCGCTACGAGCAGTACTTC. The full variable domain, rest sourced from reference TRBV30 and TRBJ2-7, is SQTIHQWPATLVQPVGSPLSLECTVEGTSNPNLYWYRQAAGRGLQLLFYSVGIGQISSEVPQNLSASRPQDRQFILSSKKLLLSDSGFYLCAWSTGGRYEQYFGPGTRLTVT.

This sequence joins TRBV6-4 and TRBJ1-1, with D uncertain. Deletions cut 0 bases from V and 4 bases from J, with 12 bases between. The CDR3 contains 15 residues. Looked up from germline, CDR1 is MRHNA and CDR2 is SNTAGT. CDR3 bases: TGTGCCAGCAGTGACTCGTCAGATCCCAGCACTGAAGCTTTCTTT. Translating gives CASSDSSDPSTEAFF.

This clonotype was seen a few times. V is TRBV11-2 and J is TRBJ2-4; D is unresolved. V shed 5 bases and J shed 13 bases, with 21 bases lying between them. In germline, CDR1 is SGHAT, CDR2 FQNNGV. This CDR3 region has 14 residues. CDR3 sequence (DNA): TGTGCCAGCAGCCACCCACTAAGGGTGAGAGAGCAGTACTTC. Translating gives CASSHPLRVREQYF.

This clonotype was seen a few times. The chain is built from TRBV9 and TRBJ2-4, with D uncertain. V lost 2 bases and J lost 0, with 12 bases in between. The CDR3 contains 16 residues. CDR1 is SGDLS and CDR2 is YYNGEE in the germline V gene. The CDR3 sequence is CASSVLKGLAKNIQYF. The CDR3 bases are TGTGCCAGCAGCGTCCTTAAAGGCCTAGCCAAAAACATTCAGTACTTC.

This clonotype appeared many times. The V and J genes are TRBV4-3 and TRBJ2-1; D ambiguous. V was trimmed by 0 bases and J by 6 bases, leaving 9 bases between them. CDR3 length: 14 amino acids. Germline V gene data show CDR1 as LGHNA and CDR2 as YSLEER. The CDR3 nucleotides read TGCGCCAGCAGCCAAGATCAAACAATCAATGAGCAGTTCTTC. Translating gives CASSQDQTINEQFF.

This clonotype has more than one count but fewer than ten. The genes are TRBV7-2 and TRBJ1-5, with D maybe TRBD1 (5 bases). V lost 5 bases, J lost 9 bases, and 20 bases lay in between. The CDR3 contains 15 residues. Germline V gene lookup returns CDR1 SGHTA and CDR2 FQGNSA. The CDR3 nucleotides are TGTGCCAGCAGCAAGGACCCGGGGGGGGGACGGCCCCAGCATTTT. Its protein product is CASSKDPGGGRPQHF.

About this clonotype itself: A read error may account for a junction end that differs from germline. The J gene is TRBJ2-1, the V gene TRBV19; no reliable D call. The CDR3 has 10 amino acids. Germline loops: CDR1 LNHDA, CDR2 SQIVND (reference sequence). The CDR3 DNA sequence: TGTGCCAGTGGTCGGCAGGAGCGGTTCTTC. Amino acids: CASGRQERFF.

Concerning this clonotype: Possible read error: a much larger clone is one base away. This chain connects TRBV7-2 to TRBJ2-1, with 7 bases matching TRBD2. The DNA end is more similar to TRBJ2-7, so the J call may be wrong. There are 14 residues in the CDR3. Germline V CDR1 and CDR2: SGHTA, FQGNSA. The CDR3 region is CASSLARDYNEQYF. The CDR3 bases are TGTGCCAGCAGTCTTGCGAGGGACTACAATGAGCAGTACTTC.

This clonotype was seen more than once but under ten times. A much larger clone lies one base from this, so it may be a read error. The J gene is TRBJ2-5, the V gene TRBV29-1; maybe TRBD1 (5 bases). V was shortened by 8 bases and J by 11 bases, with 18 bases between the two germline ends. Germline V gene data show CDR1 as SQVTM and CDR2 as ANQGSEA. The CDR3 contains 11 residues. CDR3 amino acids: CSPTQGNEQYF. DNA for the CDR3: TGCAGCCCAACCCAGGGAAATGAGCAGTACTTC.

This clonotype was seen repeatedly, ten times or more. The V and J genes are TRBV20-1 and TRBJ1-1, with D possibly being TRBD1 (5 bases). The CDR3 spans 14 residues. Trimming stripped 6 bases from V and 1 base from J, with 15 bases between. Germline CDR1 reads DFQATT; CDR2 reads SNEGSKA (reference sequence). CDR3 amino acids: CSARQSPTNTEAFF. The DNA of the CDR3 is TGCAGTGCAAGACAGAGCCCGACGAACACTGAAGCTTTCTTT.

The chain employs TRBV4-2 and TRBJ2-3; TRBD2 aligns across 7 bases. The CDR3 has 19 amino acids. Trimming cost V 0 bases and J 4 bases; bases outside gene matches: 16. Germline values: CDR1 LGHNA, CDR2 YNFKEQ. The CDR3: CASSQESVGGGYRSDTQYF. Here the CDR3 DNA reads TGTGCCAGCAGCCAAGAAAGTGTTGGCGGGGGTTATCGCTCAGATACGCAGTATTTT.

In this sample, this clonotype turned up many times. DNA of the CDR3: TGTGCCAGCAGTGAAGTGGCAAGGTCCTACAATGAGCAGTTCTTC. Protein sequence: CASSEVARSYNEQFF. The rearrangement joins TRBV6-1 to TRBJ2-1, with D uncertain. Germline-derived CDR1 and CDR2 are MNHNS and SASEGT. The CDR3 extends over 15 amino acids. V was pared by 1 base and J by 1 base, with 8 bases between.

The table lists this clonotype with a few counts. Compared with germline, one end of the junction differs, possibly owing to a read error. The V call is TRBV28, the J call TRBJ2-6; 7 bases fit TRBD1. The CDR3 is 15 residues long. Germline values: CDR1 MDHEN, CDR2 SYDVKM. CDR3 amino acids: CASRQGATGANALTF. CDR3 coding DNA: TGTGCCAGCCGACAGGGAGCAACTGGGGCCAACGCCCTGACTTTC.

This clonotype appeared a few times. Here the CDR3 reads CAWRGYGPSLNTEAFF. The CDR3 DNA reads TGTGCCTGGAGGGGCTACGGGCCTTCCTTGAACACTGAAGCTTTCTTT. V gene TRBV30 combines with J gene TRBJ1-1; D gene uncertain. Germline assignment: CDR1 GTSNPN and CDR2 SVGIG (reference sequence). The CDR3 totals 16 residues. The ends were cut back, 3 bases at V and 0 bases at J, with 17 bases in the middle.

This clonotype has ten or more counts. This chain joins TRBV24-1 and TRBJ2-1, with 8 positions matching TRBD1. J lost 8 bases, V lost 3 bases, and 11 bases had no gene match. The CDR3 extends over 16 amino acids. The germline gives CDR1 KGHDR, CDR2 SFDVKD. CDR3 DNA: TGTGCCACCAGTGATCCACCCGGGACAGGTCCCCATGAGCAGTTCTTC. It encodes CATSDPPGTGPHEQFF.

With regard to this clonotype: A much larger clone differs by one base, so this may be a read error. The rearrangement links TRBV28 to TRBJ2-4, with 8 bases fitting TRBD1. The J call may be incorrect, as the DNA end agrees better with TRBJ2-7. This CDR3 has 15 amino acids. The germline V gene encodes CDR1 MDHEN and CDR2 SYDVKM. The CDR3 DNA sequence: TGTGCCAGCACTCTAAGTCGACAGGGGAGCTACGAGCAGTACTTC. This codes for CASTLSRQGSYEQYF.

The V gene is TRBV15, the J gene TRBJ1-1; 8 bases match TRBD1. The CDR3 totals 15 residues. Germline loops: CDR1 LNHNV, CDR2 YYDKDF (reference sequence). Trimming removed 1 base from V and 5 bases from J; junction bases left unmatched: 6. The CDR3 reads CATSRAGGAGTEAFF. The DNA for the CDR3 is TGTGCCACCAGCAGAGCAGGGGGCGCGGGGACTGAAGCTTTCTTT.

The chain combines TRBV27 with TRBJ2-3; D is perhaps TRBD1 (5 bases). This CDR3 is 16 amino acids long. V lost 1 base and J lost 4, with 15 bases in between. Germline V CDR1 and CDR2: MNHEY, SMNVEV (reference sequence). CDR3 nucleotide sequence: TGTGCCAGCAGTTTATTCCCCAGGGTAGCACCAGATACGCAGTATTTT. Protein sequence: CASSLFPRVAPDTQYF.

This clonotype was recorded many times. The chain employs TRBV5-1 and TRBJ2-1, with D possibly matching TRBD1 (5 bases). CDR3 length equals 14 residues. The V gene's germline CDR1 is SGHRS and CDR2 YFSETQ. V was clipped by 0 bases and J by 6 bases, with 10 bases between them. The CDR3 coding sequence is TGCGCCAGCAGCTTGGCGGACACCCTCAATGAGCAGTTCTTC. It encodes CASSLADTLNEQFF.

In the case of this clonotype: This clone may be a read error of a much larger clone one base away. The V call is TRBV7-2, the J call TRBJ2-3; 9 bases are a match to TRBD2. With V trimmed by 8 bases and J by 4 bases, 13 bases remained unmatched. Per germline, CDR1 SGHTA and CDR2 FQGNSA. The CDR3 runs to 16 residues. CDR3 bases: TGTGCCAGCCGCGGACGTGGCGGGGGGGCCGCAGATACGCAGTATTTT. Translating it yields CASRGRGGGAADTQYF. Full variable domain (remainder filled in from reference TRBV7-2 and TRBJ2-3): GAGVSQSPSNKVTEKGKDVELRCDPISGHTALYWYRQSLGQGLEFLIYFQGNSAPDKSGLPSDRFSAERTGGSVSTLTIQRTQQEDSAVYLCASRGRGGGAADTQYFGPGTRLTVL.

This chain joins TRBV2 and TRBJ1-1; TRBD1 matches 7 bases. The CDR3 covers 14 residues. V trimming: 5 bases; J trimming: 10 bases; junction bases outside the gene matches: 13. The V gene's germline CDR1 is SNHLY and CDR2 FYNNEI. Written as DNA, the CDR3 is TGTGCCAGCAGTTCTAGGGGACAGAACTTGGGAGCTTTCTTT. This translates into CASSSRGQNLGAFF.